This T cell receptor beta chain was captured by sequencing in a study of blood T cell repertoires in COVID-19. At the level of the study: Samples came from the United States, Italy and Spain, spanning acute and convalescent COVID-19. PBMCs, B-cell-depleted T cells, or T cells provided the cDNA or gDNA that made up the material.

This CDR3 has 13 residues. Between the trimmed V and J ends, which lost 3 bases and 4 bases, there was a span of 10 bases. Per the germline V gene, CDR1 is SNHLY and CDR2 is FYNNEI. Per the original data handling: Nucleated cell counts were estimated from reference gene primer amplification. The repertoire was sequenced with immunoSEQ multiplex PCR; TCRdb's copy has only in-frame clones and lacks some. The V and J calls and clone size are taken from that table; D and trimming were inferred from the DNA. The sample lists under 250,000 clones, almost 85% occurring once. This chain uses TRBV2 with TRBJ2-7, with no clear D. The clonotype comes from a woman between 40 and 50 years old with acute or convalescent COVID-19. Source material: peripheral blood. The CDR3 reads CASSEARMYEQYF. CDR3 sequence (DNA): TGTGCCAGCAGTGAGGCCAGAATGTACGAGCAGTACTTC. The full variable domain, in which reference TRBV2 and TRBJ2-7 provide the parts outside the CDR3, is EPEVTQTPSHQVTQMGQEVILRCVPISNHLYFYWYRQILGQKVEFLVSFYNNEISEKSEIFDDQFSVERPDGSNFTLKIRSTKLEDSAMYFCASSEARMYEQYFGPGTRLTVT.